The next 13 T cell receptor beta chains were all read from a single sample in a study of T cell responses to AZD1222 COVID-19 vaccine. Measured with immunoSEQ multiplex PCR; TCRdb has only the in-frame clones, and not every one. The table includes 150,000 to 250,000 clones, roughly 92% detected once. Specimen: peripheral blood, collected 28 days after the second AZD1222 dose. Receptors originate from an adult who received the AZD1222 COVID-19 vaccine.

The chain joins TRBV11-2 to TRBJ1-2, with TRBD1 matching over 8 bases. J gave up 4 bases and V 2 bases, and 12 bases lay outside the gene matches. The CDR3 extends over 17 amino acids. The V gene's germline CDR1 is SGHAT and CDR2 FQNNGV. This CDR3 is CASSLPTSRGLVYGYTF. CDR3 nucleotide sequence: TGTGCCAGCAGCTTACCTACCTCCAGGGGGCTCGTCTATGGCTACACCTTC.

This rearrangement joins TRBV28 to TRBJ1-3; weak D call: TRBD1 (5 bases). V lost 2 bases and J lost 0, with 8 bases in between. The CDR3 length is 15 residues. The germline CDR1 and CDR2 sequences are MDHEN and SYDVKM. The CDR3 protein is CASSLMGGSGNTIYF. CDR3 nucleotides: TGTGCCAGCAGTTTAATGGGGGGCTCTGGAAACACCATATATTTT.

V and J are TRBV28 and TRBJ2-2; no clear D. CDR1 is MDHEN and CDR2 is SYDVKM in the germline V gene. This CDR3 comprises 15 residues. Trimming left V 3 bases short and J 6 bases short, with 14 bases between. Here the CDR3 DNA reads TGTGCCAGCAGTTTGGATCAGGCGCGCTCCGGGGAGCTGTTTTTT. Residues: CASSLDQARSGELFF.

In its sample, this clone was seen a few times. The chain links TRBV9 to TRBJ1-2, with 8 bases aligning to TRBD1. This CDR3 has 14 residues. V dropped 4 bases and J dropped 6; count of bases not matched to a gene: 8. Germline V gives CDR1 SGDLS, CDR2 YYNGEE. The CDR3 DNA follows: TGTGCCAGCAGCAATCGGACAGGGAGGAATGGCTACACCTTC. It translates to CASSNRTGRNGYTF.

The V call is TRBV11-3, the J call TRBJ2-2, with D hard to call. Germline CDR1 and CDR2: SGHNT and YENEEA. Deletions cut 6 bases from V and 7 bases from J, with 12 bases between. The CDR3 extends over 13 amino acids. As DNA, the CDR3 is TGTGCCAGCAGTTTGACCGCGTACGGGGAGCTGTTTTTT. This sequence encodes CASSLTAYGELFF.

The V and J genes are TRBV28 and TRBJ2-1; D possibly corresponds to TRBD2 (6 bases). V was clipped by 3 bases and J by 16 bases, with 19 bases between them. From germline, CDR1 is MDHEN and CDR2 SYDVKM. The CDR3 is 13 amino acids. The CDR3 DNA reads TGTGCCAGCAGTTTCCGCGGGAATCCTCCGAGATTCTTC. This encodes CASSFRGNPPRFF.

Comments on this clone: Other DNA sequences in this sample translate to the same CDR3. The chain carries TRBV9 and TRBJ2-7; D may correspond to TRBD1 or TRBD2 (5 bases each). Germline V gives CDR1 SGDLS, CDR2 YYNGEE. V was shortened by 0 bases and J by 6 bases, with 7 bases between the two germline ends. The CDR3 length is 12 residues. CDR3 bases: TGTGCCAGCAGCGTAGATGGGGGCGAGCAGTACTTC. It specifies CASSVDGGEQYF.

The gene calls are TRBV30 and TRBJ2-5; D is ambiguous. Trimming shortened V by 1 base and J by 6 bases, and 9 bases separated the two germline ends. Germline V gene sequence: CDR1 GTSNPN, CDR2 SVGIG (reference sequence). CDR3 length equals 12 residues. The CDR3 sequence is CAWSGRFKTQYF. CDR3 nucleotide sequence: TGTGCCTGGAGTGGACGGTTTAAGACCCAGTACTTC. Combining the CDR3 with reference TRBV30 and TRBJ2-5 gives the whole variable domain SQTIHQWPATLVQPVGSPLSLECTVEGTSNPNLYWYRQAAGRGLQLLFYSVGIGQISSEVPQNLSASRPQDRQFILSSKKLLLSDSGFYLCAWSGRFKTQYFGPGTRLLVL.

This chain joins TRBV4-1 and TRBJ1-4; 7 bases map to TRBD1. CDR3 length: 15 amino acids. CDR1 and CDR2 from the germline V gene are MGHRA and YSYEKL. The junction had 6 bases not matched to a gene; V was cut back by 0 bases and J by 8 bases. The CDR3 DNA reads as TGCGCCAGCAGCCAAGATGGACAGGCTTGGGAAAAACTGTTTTTT. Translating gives CASSQDGQAWEKLFF.

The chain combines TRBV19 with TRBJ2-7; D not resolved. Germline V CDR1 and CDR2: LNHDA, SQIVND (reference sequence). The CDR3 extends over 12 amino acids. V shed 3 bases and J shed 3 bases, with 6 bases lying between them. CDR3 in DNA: TGTGCCAGTAGTATCCCGGGCTACGAGCAGTACTTC. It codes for CASSIPGYEQYF.

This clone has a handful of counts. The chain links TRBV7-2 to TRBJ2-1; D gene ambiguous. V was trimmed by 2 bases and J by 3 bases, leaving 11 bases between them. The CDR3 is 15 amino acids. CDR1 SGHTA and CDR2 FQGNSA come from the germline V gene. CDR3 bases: TGTGCCAGCAGCTTATATAGCTCGAACTACAATGAGCAGTTCTTC. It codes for CASSLYSSNYNEQFF.

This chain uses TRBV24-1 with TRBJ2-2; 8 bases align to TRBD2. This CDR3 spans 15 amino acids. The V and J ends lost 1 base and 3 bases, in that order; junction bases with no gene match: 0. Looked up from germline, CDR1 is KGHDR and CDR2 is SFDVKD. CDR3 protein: CATSDFGGDTGELFF. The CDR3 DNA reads TGTGCCACCAGTGATTTCGGGGGGGACACCGGGGAGCTGTTTTTT.

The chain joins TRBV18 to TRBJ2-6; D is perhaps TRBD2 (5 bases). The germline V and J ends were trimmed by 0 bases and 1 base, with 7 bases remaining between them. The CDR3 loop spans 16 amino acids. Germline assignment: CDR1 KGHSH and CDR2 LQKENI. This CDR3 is CASSPPIASGANVLTF. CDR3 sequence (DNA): TGTGCCAGCTCACCACCGATAGCGTCTGGGGCCAACGTCCTGACTTTC. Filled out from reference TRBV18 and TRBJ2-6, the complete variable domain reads NAGVMQNPRHLVRRRGQEARLRCSPMKGHSHVYWYRQLPEEGLKFMVYLQKENIIDESGMPKERFSAEFPKEGPSILRIQQVVRGDSAAYFCASSPPIASGANVLTFGAGSRLTVL.